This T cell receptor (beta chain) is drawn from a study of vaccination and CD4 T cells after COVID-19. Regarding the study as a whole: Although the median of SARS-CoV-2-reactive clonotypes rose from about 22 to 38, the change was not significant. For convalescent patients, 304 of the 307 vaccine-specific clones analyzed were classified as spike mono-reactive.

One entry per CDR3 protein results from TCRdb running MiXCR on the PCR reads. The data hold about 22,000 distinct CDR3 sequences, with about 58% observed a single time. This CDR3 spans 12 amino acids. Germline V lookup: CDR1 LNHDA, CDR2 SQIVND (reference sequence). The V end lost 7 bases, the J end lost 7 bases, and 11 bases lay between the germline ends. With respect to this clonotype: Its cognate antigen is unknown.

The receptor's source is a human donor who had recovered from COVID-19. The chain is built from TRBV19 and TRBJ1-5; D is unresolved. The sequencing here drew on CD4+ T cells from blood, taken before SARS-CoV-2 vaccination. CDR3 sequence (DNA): TGTGCCAGTAAGGGTCTACTCCAGCCCCAGCATTTT. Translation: CASKGLLQPQHF.